The 26 T cell receptor beta chains listed next were all sequenced from one sample in a study of OX40 agonist ivuxolimab in advanced cancers. Profiling relied on immunoSEQ multiplex PCR, and the TCRdb table lists in-frame clones only, not all of them. The sample contains around 60,000 clones, roughly 90% of which appear only once. The sample was CD4+ or CD8+ T cells sorted from blood, taken in a trial of the OX40 agonist ivuxolimab. The origin of the receptors is an adult with an advanced solid tumor such as melanoma, head and neck, liver or kidney cancer.

V and J are TRBV29-1 and TRBJ2-1; D call uncertain. V lost 0 bases to trimming and J lost 7 bases, with 10 bases between them. Looked up from germline, CDR1 is SQVTM and CDR2 is ANQGSEA. The CDR3 consists of 13 residues. CDR3 amino acids: CSVEEHGTNEQFF. The CDR3 DNA is TGCAGCGTTGAAGAGCACGGAACGAATGAGCAGTTCTTC.

The chain recombines TRBV29-1 with TRBJ2-1; perhaps TRBD2 as D (6 bases). CDR1 is SQVTM, CDR2 ANQGSEA, per germline. V lost 4 bases and J 5 bases, leaving 15 bases between the germline ends. This CDR3 region has 14 residues. The CDR3 protein is CSVVSGELNNEQFF. CDR3 bases: TGCAGCGTTGTTTCGGGGGAGCTCAACAATGAGCAGTTCTTC.

The chain uses TRBV29-1 and TRBJ2-1; D may be TRBD1 or TRBD2 (5 bases each). The CDR3 totals 12 residues. Trimming took off 6 bases at V and 0 bases at J, with 6 bases between the two ends. Germline CDR1 SQVTM, CDR2 ANQGSEA. CDR3 bases: TGCAGCGTGAGGGGCTCCTACAATGAGCAGTTCTTC. Protein product: CSVRGSYNEQFF.

V gene TRBV25-1 combines with J gene TRBJ2-7; D gene unclear. The CDR3 is made up of 13 amino acids. With 6 bases removed from V and 6 bases from J, the gap between germline ends came to 15 bases. Germline-derived CDR1 and CDR2 are MGHDK and SYGVNS. CDR3 DNA sequence: TGTGCCAGCAGCCAGGACCCGTTGGGCGAGCAGTACTTC. Encoded protein: CASSQDPLGEQYF.

This chain joins TRBV15 and TRBJ2-3; TRBD2 aligns across 10 bases. Germline CDR1 LNHNV, CDR2 YYDKDF (reference sequence). The CDR3 is 19 amino acids. Germline trimming cut 0 bases from V and 0 bases from J; bases unmatched to any gene: 9. This chain's CDR3 is CATSRDQGGTSASTDTQYF. CDR3 coding DNA: TGTGCCACCAGCAGAGATCAGGGGGGGACTAGCGCCAGCACAGATACGCAGTATTTT.

The rearrangement uses TRBV6-5 and TRBJ2-3; D is unresolved. Germline assignment: CDR1 MNHEY and CDR2 SVGAGI. Trimming took 6 bases from V and 7 from J, leaving 14 bases between them. This CDR3 has 13 amino acids. CDR3 DNA sequence: TGTGCCAGCAGGTCCAGTCCCTCGAATACGCAGTATTTT. It translates to CASRSSPSNTQYF.

This chain connects TRBV5-1 to TRBJ1-1, with a possible D match to TRBD1 (5 bases). V dropped 0 bases and J dropped 1 base, with 10 bases sitting between them. This CDR3 is built from 15 residues. The germline gives CDR1 SGHRS, CDR2 YFSETQ. The CDR3 DNA reads as TGCGCCAGCAGCTTGGGCGAGGGGACGAACACTGAAGCTTTCTTT. Residues: CASSLGEGTNTEAFF.

This clone was seen a few times. The chain has TRBV5-1 and TRBJ2-3, with 9 bases aligning to TRBD2. J gave up 5 bases and V 1 base, and 8 bases lay outside the gene matches. This CDR3 contains 16 residues. Germline CDR1 is SGHRS and CDR2 is YFSETQ. This chain's CDR3 is CASSLRTGGREDTQYF. The CDR3 DNA reads TGCGCCAGCAGCTTGCGGACGGGCGGGAGGGAAGATACGCAGTATTTT.

The CDR3 DNA is TGCGCCAGCAGTCCGAATGGCCTGATCGATAAAGCTTTCTTT. Its translation: CASSPNGLIDKAFF. J is TRBJ1-1 and V is TRBV10-2; D gene uncertain. Trimming took 5 bases from V and 9 from J, leaving 19 bases between them. Germline V gives CDR1 WSHSY, CDR2 SAAADI. The CDR3 runs 14 residues.

The J gene is TRBJ2-1, the V gene TRBV4-3, with unresolved D. The CDR3 spans 16 residues. Germline assignment: CDR1 LGHNA and CDR2 YSLEER. Trimming cost V 0 bases and J 5 bases, with 14 bases left between them. The chain's CDR3 is CASSQDRPTAHNEQFF. The CDR3 nucleotides read TGCGCCAGCAGCCAAGATCGGCCTACCGCCCACAATGAGCAGTTCTTC.

The rearrangement uses TRBV29-1 and TRBJ1-5; TRBD1 agrees at 7 bases. The germline V gene has CDR1 SQVTM and CDR2 ANQGSEA. Losses at the gene ends were 6 bases for V and 2 bases for J; bases not matched to a gene: 7. The CDR3 has 14 residues. CDR3: CSVITGDRNQPQHF. CDR3 bases: TGCAGCGTCATAACAGGGGATCGCAATCAGCCCCAGCATTTT.

DNA of the CDR3: TGCGCCAGCAGCTTGGGGGGGACCGTAGTGGGGAACACTGAAGCTTTCTTT. This encodes CASSLGGTVVGNTEAFF. This chain joins TRBV5-1 and TRBJ1-1; D is perhaps TRBD1 (5 bases). Germline CDR1 and CDR2: SGHRS and YFSETQ. Trimming removed 0 bases from V and 1 base from J, with 16 bases in between. The CDR3 is made up of 17 amino acids.

The chain combines TRBV4-2 with TRBJ2-2; TRBD2 might be the D (5 bases). Trimming took 8 bases from V and 7 from J, leaving 11 bases between them. This CDR3 region has 12 residues. Germline assignment: CDR1 LGHNA and CDR2 YNFKEQ. The CDR3 DNA sequence: TGTGCCAGCTGCTCTGGGAGCGGGGAGCTGTTTTTT. Translating gives CASCSGSGELFF.

The chain is built from TRBV2 and TRBJ2-7, with D possibly being TRBD2 (5 bases). The CDR3 extends over 19 amino acids. Germline V CDR1 and CDR2: SNHLY, FYNNEI. The ends were cut back, 5 bases at V and 0 bases at J, with 26 bases in the middle. CDR3: CASSFQSGVGAASSYEQYF. The CDR3 coding sequence is TGTGCCAGCAGTTTTCAATCCGGGGTCGGAGCGGCGAGCTCCTACGAGCAGTACTTC.

The V and J genes are TRBV7-9 and TRBJ1-3; D call uncertain. Trimming took off 2 bases at V and 0 bases at J, with 17 bases between the two ends. Germline V CDR1 and CDR2: SEHNR, FQNEAQ (reference sequence). CDR3 size: 18 residues. This CDR3 reads CASSLSSESTNSGNTIYF. In DNA, the CDR3 is TGTGCCAGCAGCTTATCGTCAGAGTCGACAAACTCTGGAAACACCATATATTTT.

This clone was detected only once. The chain recombines TRBV15 with TRBJ2-5; tentatively, D is TRBD2 (5 bases). The CDR3 runs 14 residues. Germline assignment: CDR1 LNHNV and CDR2 YYDKDF (reference sequence). Trimming took off 5 bases at V and 1 base at J, with 11 bases between the two ends. The CDR3 nucleotides read TGTGCCACCAGCCGAAACGGGATCCAAGAGACCCAGTACTTC. Translated: CATSRNGIQETQYF. Filled out from reference TRBV15 and TRBJ2-5, the complete variable domain reads DAMVIQNPRYQVTQFGKPVTLSCSQTLNHNVMYWYQQKSSQAPKLLFHYYDKDFNNEADTPDNFQSRRPNTSFCFLDIRSPGLGDTAMYLCATSRNGIQETQYFGPGTRLLVL.

CDR3 DNA: TGTGCCAGCAGCTTGTACGGCAACTCCTACGAGCAGTACTTC. This encodes CASSLYGNSYEQYF. This rearrangement joins TRBV5-6 to TRBJ2-7; D remains unclear. The CDR3 consists of 14 residues. Trimming took off 1 base at V and 0 bases at J, with 8 bases between the two ends. Looked up from germline, CDR1 is SGHDT and CDR2 is YYEEEE.

The chain combines TRBV27 with TRBJ1-1; tentative D call: TRBD1 (5 bases). The CDR3 extends over 14 amino acids. Germline CDR1 reads MNHEY; CDR2 reads SMNVEV (reference sequence). V dropped 3 bases and J dropped 2 bases, with 10 bases sitting between them. The CDR3 region has the DNA TGTGCCAGCAGTTTGCGGGGGTTTAACACTGAAGCTTTCTTT. It is translated as CASSLRGFNTEAFF.

This rearrangement joins TRBV6-5 to TRBJ2-7, with 8 nucleotides matching TRBD2. The V gene's germline CDR1 is MNHEY and CDR2 SVGAGI. CDR3 length equals 12 residues. J lost 4 bases, V lost 10 bases, and 6 bases had no gene match. This CDR3 is CATQGLAYEQYF. The CDR3 nucleotides read TGTGCCACCCAAGGACTAGCTTACGAGCAGTACTTC.

The chain recombines TRBV7-2 with TRBJ2-5; possible D gene TRBD2, 5 bases. Germline values: CDR1 SGHTA, CDR2 FQGNSA. This CDR3 has 15 amino acids. Trimming removed 1 base from V and 4 bases from J, with 13 bases in between. The CDR3 reads CASSLGGSGTETQYF. CDR3 in DNA: TGTGCCAGCAGCTTAGGCGGGTCAGGCACAGAGACCCAGTACTTC.

The chain uses TRBV7-2 and TRBJ1-1; no reliable D call. From germline, CDR1 is SGHTA and CDR2 FQGNSA. V gave up 1 base and J gave up 5 bases, with 14 bases separating them. The CDR3 is 15 amino acids. This CDR3 is CASSLDRDGNTEAFF. CDR3 coding DNA: TGTGCCAGCAGCTTAGACCGGGATGGGAATACTGAAGCTTTCTTT.

The V and J genes are TRBV28 and TRBJ2-1; D not certain. V lost 9 bases, J lost 0 bases, and 15 bases lay in between. Germline-derived CDR1 and CDR2 are MDHEN and SYDVKM. This CDR3 is 15 amino acids long. CDR3 amino acids: CASRSTLSSYNEQFF. CDR3 coding DNA: TGTGCCAGTAGAAGTACACTGAGCTCCTACAATGAGCAGTTCTTC.

In nucleotides, the CDR3 is TGTGCCAGCAGTTTATTTAATGAGCAGTTCTTC. Amino acid sequence: CASSLFNEQFF. This chain uses TRBV27 with TRBJ2-1; D gene uncertain. Trimming removed 1 base at V and 7 bases at J, with 2 bases between. The CDR3 has 11 residues. The germline gives CDR1 MNHEY, CDR2 SMNVEV (reference sequence).

The V call is TRBV11-3, the J call TRBJ2-7; TRBD2 matches at 9 bases. There are 16 residues in the CDR3. Germline V CDR1 and CDR2: SGHNT, YENEEA. J lost 3 bases, V lost 3 bases, and 9 bases had no gene match. DNA for the CDR3: TGTGCCAGCAGCTTGTTGGGGGAGACTAGCGGCTACGAGCAGTACTTC. Translating it yields CASSLLGETSGYEQYF.

The chain links TRBV19 to TRBJ1-5; D gene unclear. CDR3 length: 14 residues. V was trimmed by 7 bases and J by 2 bases, leaving 12 bases between them. The germline V gene encodes CDR1 LNHDA and CDR2 SQIVND (reference sequence). DNA of the CDR3: TGTGCCAGTACCATGGGGTTTGGCAATCAGCCCCAGCATTTT. Protein: CASTMGFGNQPQHF.

V and J are TRBV9 and TRBJ2-1; no firm D call. Germline loops: CDR1 SGDLS, CDR2 YYNGEE. This CDR3 region has 15 residues. V dropped 4 bases and J dropped 0 bases, with 11 bases sitting between them. The CDR3 spells CASSPTGSSYNEQFF. The DNA of the CDR3 is TGTGCCAGCAGCCCAACCGGAAGCTCCTACAATGAGCAGTTCTTC.